This T cell receptor (beta chain) stems from a study of blood T cells in healthy people across ages. This clonotype came up a few times. What it recognizes is unknown. Then a second PCR, running roughly 7 to 11 cycles, was carried out with a sample-barcoded 5' primer and a J-beta primer mix. TCRdb itself ran the 5' RACE reads through MiXCR, one entry per CDR3 protein. Of about 780,000 distinct CDR3 sequences in the sample, about 47% were seen once. Study-wide points: Those diversity estimates obtained from one million T cells were thought to be underestimates. Unsorted PBMC material precluded a definitive naive versus antigen-experienced comparison.

This CDR3 region has 15 residues. V lost 1 base and J lost 7; bases outside the gene matches: 9. Germline assignment: CDR1 DFQATT and CDR2 SNEGSKA (reference sequence). Per sample, a minimum of 6.5 million PBMCs were isolated. This TCR was recovered from a man at least 80 years old in good health. The chain has TRBV20-1 and TRBJ2-1; 8 bases are a match to TRBD1. Sequencing was done on a sample of blood. The CDR3 bases are TGCAGTGCTAGAGCCCAGGACAGGGCTAGGAATGAGCAGTTCTTC. Amino acids: CSARAQDRARNEQFF.